One sample yielded the 31 T cell receptor beta chains listed below, sequenced in a study of blood T cells in healthy people across ages. Through a sample-barcoded 5' primer and a J-beta primer mix, a second PCR was run for roughly 7 to 11 cycles. TCRdb fed the 5' RACE reads into MiXCR, producing one record per CDR3 protein. This sample has almost 800,000 distinct CDR3 sequences, with roughly 64% found just once. Sequencing was performed on blood. The receptor source for this set is a man younger than 40 in good health.

The CDR3 bases are TGTGCCAGCAGCCAAGGACAGGAAAAAGAATTGGATGGCTACACCTTC. This sequence encodes CASSQGQEKELDGYTF. The genes are TRBV3-1 and TRBJ1-2; the D gene is possibly TRBD1 (6 bases). V was cut by 1 base and J by 6 bases, with 18 bases left in between. This CDR3 is built from 16 residues. Germline V gives CDR1 LGHDT, CDR2 YNNKEL (reference sequence).

This rearrangement joins TRBV4-2 to TRBJ2-6, with D possibly called TRBD1 or TRBD2 (5 bases each). This CDR3 is 17 amino acids long. Germline V gene lookup returns CDR1 LGHNA and CDR2 YNFKEQ. V was clipped by 3 bases and J by 1 base, with 13 bases between them. The CDR3, as DNA: TGTGCCAGCAGCCAGGGCTACGGGGCTTCTGGGGCCAACGTCCTGACTTTC. Translating it yields CASSQGYGASGANVLTF.

This chain joins TRBV20-1 and TRBJ2-5, with 12 nucleotides matching TRBD2. CDR3 length: 14 amino acids. Germline CDR1 DFQATT, CDR2 SNEGSKA (reference sequence). Trimming took 8 bases from V and 11 from J; bases not matched to a gene: 15. The CDR3 here is CSTHSSGRAEEQYF. The DNA of the CDR3 is TGCAGTACTCACTCTAGCGGGAGGGCAGAAGAGCAGTACTTC.

This chain joins TRBV5-1 and TRBJ2-7, with TRBD1 as a possible D gene (6 bases). The CDR3 has 14 residues. Trimming left V 3 bases short and J 4 bases short, with 14 bases between. Germline V gene lookup returns CDR1 SGHRS and CDR2 YFSETQ. CDR3 residues: CASSSRGTAYEQYF. CDR3 coding DNA: TGCGCCAGCAGCTCTAGGGGGACGGCTTACGAGCAGTACTTC.

The chain has TRBV7-2 and TRBJ2-1; possibly TRBD1 or TRBD2 for D (5 bases each). Trimming pared 3 bases from V and 6 bases from J, leaving 18 bases between. The length of the CDR3 is 16 residues. Germline loops: CDR1 SGHTA, CDR2 FQGNSA. Written as DNA, the CDR3 is TGTGCCAGCAGCTTGTGGGACCCTGAAAAAGGCAATGAGCAGTTCTTC. Protein: CASSLWDPEKGNEQFF.

This sequence joins TRBV6-1 and TRBJ2-2; TRBD1 matches 7 bases. The V segment lost 7 bases and the J segment 2 bases; nucleotides outside the gene matches: 7. Germline V gene data show CDR1 as MNHNS and CDR2 as SASEGT. The CDR3 is 15 residues long. The CDR3 nucleotides are TGTGCCAGCAAGACCGGACAGGCCAACACCGGGGAGCTGTTTTTT. Translating it yields CASKTGQANTGELFF.

The chain's CDR3 is CSAQTGGGYGYTF. In DNA form, the CDR3 reads TGCAGTGCACAGACAGGGGGCGGCTATGGCTACACCTTC. The rearrangement joins TRBV29-1 to TRBJ1-2; 10 bases align to TRBD1. CDR3 length: 13 residues. Germline assignment: CDR1 SQVTM and CDR2 ANQGSEA. The whole variable domain, filled in from reference TRBV29-1 and TRBJ1-2, reads SAVISQKPSRDICQRGTSLTIQCQVDSQVTMMFWYRQQPGQSLTLIATANQGSEATYESGFVIDKFPISRPNLTFSTLTVSNMSPEDSSIYLCSAQTGGGYGYTFGSGTRLTVV.

This clonotype was detected a few times. The rearrangement links TRBV10-3 to TRBJ1-4; 8 bases are a match to TRBD1. Germline V gene sequence: CDR1 ENHRY, CDR2 SYGVKD. The CDR3 runs to 14 residues. After removal of 5 bases from V and 7 bases from J, the junction contained 6 bases not matched to a gene. CDR3 in DNA: TGTGCCATCAGTCCCGGGACAGGAGGTGAAAAACTGTTTTTT. Its translation: CAISPGTGGEKLFF.

This clonotype has just a few counts. The rearrangement uses TRBV7-3 and TRBJ1-4; D is unresolved. The CDR3 runs to 16 residues. The germline V and J ends were trimmed by 3 bases and 1 base, with 12 bases remaining between them. The V gene's germline CDR1 is SGHTA and CDR2 FQGTGA. Here the CDR3 DNA reads TGTGCCAGCAGCTTGGGTCTTGGGGAAACTAATGAAAAACTGTTTTTT. It codes for CASSLGLGETNEKLFF.

The chain joins TRBV27 to TRBJ2-7, with D possibly TRBD2 on 5 matching bases. Germline CDR1 and CDR2: MNHEY and SMNVEV (reference sequence). This CDR3 is 13 amino acids long. The germline V and J ends were trimmed by 6 bases and 5 bases, with 14 bases remaining between them. The DNA for the CDR3 is TGTGCCAGCAGCCTCCGAGGGTCCCACGAGCAGTACTTC. Protein product: CASSLRGSHEQYF.

The V gene is TRBV29-1, the J gene TRBJ2-3; 9 bases line up with TRBD2. J gave up 4 bases and V 6 bases, and 5 bases lay outside the gene matches. Germline V gene data show CDR1 as SQVTM and CDR2 as ANQGSEA. The CDR3 covers 13 residues. CDR3 sequence reads: CSVDSGRADTQYF. CDR3 bases: TGCAGCGTGGATAGCGGGAGAGCAGATACGCAGTATTTT.

At least ten counts were recorded for this clonotype. The chain links TRBV6-5 to TRBJ2-7; 9 nucleotides match TRBD2. The CDR3 sequence is 15 residues long. Per germline, CDR1 MNHEY and CDR2 SVGAGI. With V trimmed by 6 bases and J by 6 bases, 12 bases remained unmatched. CDR3 residues: CASSFRAGGGPEQYF. CDR3 coding DNA: TGTGCCAGCAGCTTTCGGGCGGGAGGGGGTCCCGAGCAGTACTTC.

This clonotype has only a few counts. V usage is TRBV4-2 and J usage is TRBJ2-5, with TRBD2 matching over 13 bases. Looked up from germline, CDR1 is LGHNA and CDR2 is YNFKEQ. Trimming at V came to 1 base and at J to 5 bases, leaving 7 bases not matched to a gene. This CDR3 contains 17 residues. CDR3 in DNA: TGTGCCAGCAGCCAAGGGACTAGCGGGGGTGTGGTGGAGACCCAGTACTTC. The encoded protein is CASSQGTSGGVVETQYF.

The chain employs TRBV5-1 and TRBJ1-1; D gene unclear. Trimming took off 2 bases at V and 3 bases at J, with 8 bases between the two ends. Germline CDR1 reads SGHRS; CDR2 reads YFSETQ. This CDR3 region has 13 residues. The CDR3 DNA sequence: TGCGCCAGCAGCTTAAGAGGGTACACTGAAGCTTTCTTT. The encoded protein is CASSLRGYTEAFF.

The rearrangement joins TRBV6-5 to TRBJ2-1, with 11 bases identical to TRBD1. Germline V lookup: CDR1 MNHEY, CDR2 SVGAGI. The length of the CDR3 is 12 residues. Unmatched junction bases numbered 4, after V lost 9 bases and J lost 9 bases. Written as DNA, the CDR3 is TGTGCCAGAGGACAGGGGGCCGGTGAGCAGTTCTTC. Translating gives CARGQGAGEQFF.

This sequence joins TRBV3-1 and TRBJ1-2, with a possible D match to TRBD1 (5 bases). Trimming took off 4 bases at V and 7 bases at J, with 13 bases between the two ends. The germline gives CDR1 LGHDT, CDR2 YNNKEL (reference sequence). The CDR3 loop spans 13 amino acids. The CDR3 protein is CASSPGRASGYTF. DNA of the CDR3: TGTGCCAGCAGCCCGGGACGGGCGTCTGGCTACACCTTC.

The chain carries TRBV7-2 and TRBJ2-7, with D perhaps being TRBD1 or TRBD2 (5 bases each). Trimming took off 5 bases at V and 0 bases at J, with 17 bases between the two ends. The length of the CDR3 is 16 residues. CDR1 is SGHTA, CDR2 FQGNSA, per germline. CDR3 nucleotides: TGTGCCAGCAGCCCTAGTGGGGGAACCCACTCCTACGAGCAGTACTTC. This translates into CASSPSGGTHSYEQYF.

The chain couples TRBV10-1 to TRBJ2-1; the match to TRBD2 covers 7 bases. Germline CDR1 and CDR2: WNHNN and SYGVQD (reference sequence). The CDR3 has 15 amino acids. The trim removed 4 bases at V and 8 bases at J, leaving 11 bases unmatched. The CDR3 reads CASSGGGLPGDEQFF. CDR3 nucleotides: TGCGCCAGCAGTGGGGGGGGACTACCGGGGGATGAGCAGTTCTTC.

This clonotype was seen more than once but under ten times. The V gene is TRBV5-6, the J gene TRBJ2-3; the D gene is possibly TRBD2 (7 bases). Germline values: CDR1 SGHDT, CDR2 YYEEEE. This CDR3 contains 15 residues. V lost 2 bases, J lost 6 bases, and 16 bases lay in between. In DNA form, the CDR3 reads TGTGCCAGCAGCTTACGCGTAACGGGGGGCGATACGCAGTATTTT. Translated, it gives CASSLRVTGGDTQYF.

The table lists this clonotype with a few counts. J is TRBJ1-5 and V is TRBV12-3 or TRBV12-4, with a possible D match to TRBD1 (6 bases). V was cut by 4 bases and J by 0 bases, with 16 bases left in between. The CDR3 sequence is 17 residues long. Here the CDR3 DNA reads TGTGCCAGCAGTTCCGGCACGACAGGCCATAGCAATCAGCCCCAGCATTTT. Translating it yields CASSSGTTGHSNQPQHF.

This clonotype was detected only a few times. The rearrangement joins TRBV29-1 to TRBJ2-7, with TRBD1 matching 10 bases. Per the germline V gene, CDR1 is SQVTM and CDR2 is ANQGSEA. V gave up 6 bases and J gave up 2 bases; unmatched junction bases: 7. This CDR3 is built from 14 residues. For the CDR3, the DNA is TGCAGCGTAGTGGGGACAGGGGCGGCCTACGAGCAGTACTTC. It translates to CSVVGTGAAYEQYF.

This clonotype was detected a few times. The chain is built from TRBV7-9 and TRBJ1-6; D is perhaps TRBD1 (6 bases). This CDR3 spans 16 amino acids. V shed 5 bases and J shed 1 base, with 12 bases lying between them. Germline V gene sequence: CDR1 SEHNR, CDR2 FQNEAQ (reference sequence). CDR3 protein: CASSPAGVSYNSPLHF. CDR3 coding DNA: TGTGCCAGCAGCCCTGCAGGGGTATCCTATAATTCACCCCTCCACTTT.

A few counts support this clonotype. The chain joins TRBV20-1 to TRBJ2-3; no firm D call. Germline values: CDR1 DFQATT, CDR2 SNEGSKA (reference sequence). The CDR3 loop spans 12 amino acids. The ends were cut back, 0 bases at V and 5 bases at J, with 6 bases in the middle. The CDR3 bases are TGCAGTGCTAGAGAGTACGGAGATACGCAGTATTTT. It is translated as CSAREYGDTQYF.

V and J are TRBV2 and TRBJ2-3, with 9 bases aligning to TRBD2. The CDR3 extends over 17 amino acids. Losses at the gene ends were 5 bases for V and 0 bases for J; bases not matched to a gene: 9. CDR1 and CDR2 (germline): SNHLY, FYNNEI. DNA of the CDR3: TGTGCCAGCAGTTTCTGGTCTAGCGGGGACAGCACAGATACGCAGTATTTT. It encodes CASSFWSSGDSTDTQYF.

The rearrangement joins TRBV12-3 or TRBV12-4 to TRBJ2-3; 8 bases align to TRBD1. J lost 5 bases, V lost 6 bases, and 13 bases had no gene match. The CDR3 is 16 amino acids. The CDR3 loop is CASRPTEGQGVDTQYF. As DNA, the CDR3 is TGTGCCAGCAGACCAACTGAAGGACAGGGCGTAGATACGCAGTATTTT.

V is TRBV28 and J is TRBJ2-2, with 9 bases lining up with TRBD1. Germline values: CDR1 MDHEN, CDR2 SYDVKM. This CDR3 has 15 residues. With 6 bases clipped from V and 5 bases from J, the junction kept 7 bases outside the gene matches. The CDR3 bases are TGTGCCAGCAGACCTGGGACAGGGAGAACCGGGGAGCTGTTTTTT. As protein: CASRPGTGRTGELFF.

This chain joins TRBV7-2 and TRBJ1-4; D is perhaps TRBD1 (5 bases). The CDR3 is 15 amino acids. The V gene's germline CDR1 is SGHTA and CDR2 FQGNSA. Deletions cut 5 bases from V and 8 bases from J, with 18 bases between. CDR3 sequence reads: CASSPRSGGTEKLFF. In DNA form, the CDR3 reads TGTGCCAGCAGCCCCCGTAGCGGGGGTACAGAAAAACTGTTTTTT.

This rearrangement joins TRBV27 to TRBJ2-4; weak D call: TRBD2 (5 bases). Germline V gives CDR1 MNHEY, CDR2 SMNVEV (reference sequence). The CDR3 loop spans 11 amino acids. V dropped 5 bases and J dropped 13 bases, with 12 bases sitting between them. DNA of the CDR3: TGTGCCAGCAGTCCCGGGATTTCGCAGTACTTC. Its translation: CASSPGISQYF.

The rearrangement uses TRBV10-3 and TRBJ1-6; a weak D match, TRBD1 (6 bases). The CDR3 contains 14 residues. V dropped 8 bases and J dropped 9 bases, with 17 bases sitting between them. Per germline, CDR1 ENHRY and CDR2 SYGVKD. CDR3 coding DNA: TGTGCCATCGGGGGCAGTCAACGGGGTTCACCCCTCCACTTT. Translated: CAIGGSQRGSPLHF.

The chain links TRBV6-2 or TRBV6-3 to TRBJ2-1; D perhaps matches TRBD2 (7 bases). Per germline, CDR1 MNHEY and CDR2 SVGEGT. V dropped 7 bases and J dropped 4 bases, with 17 bases sitting between them. The CDR3 contains 15 residues. CDR3 in amino acids: CASTLGAGAYNEQFF. CDR3 in DNA: TGTGCCAGCACCCTGGGGGCGGGAGCTTACAATGAGCAGTTCTTC.

This clonotype has only a few counts. The chain employs TRBV6-5 and TRBJ1-6; D not resolved. V lost 2 bases and J 8 bases, leaving 16 bases between the germline ends. The length of the CDR3 is 16 residues. Germline assignment: CDR1 MNHEY and CDR2 SVGAGI. The CDR3 bases are TGTGCCAGCAGTTACGCCCACAATCGGCGGGATTCACCCCTCCACTTT. It is translated as CASSYAHNRRDSPLHF.